This T cell receptor (beta chain) comes out of a study of T cells in Graves' hyperthyroidism and ophthalmopathy. Study background: Once the initial diagnosis was made, peripheral blood was obtained before any treatment.

Using RNA transcripts as the source, TCR beta CDR3 regions were amplified. In the first-round RT-PCR of the TCR CDR3, the HTBI primer set was used. TCRdb called the multiplex PCR reads again in MiXCR, with one record for every CDR3 protein. The sample holds 350,000 or so distinct CDR3 sequences, around 18% seen once. J gave up 7 bases and V 6 bases, and 13 bases lay outside the gene matches. This CDR3 contains 15 residues. Researchers barred patients who had uncontrolled infection, other autoimmune disease, pregnancy or lactation. PBMCs were sourced from about 10 ml fresh peripheral blood. Sequencing was carried out using blood. The chain employs TRBV12-3 or TRBV12-4 and TRBJ2-7; 9 bases are a match to TRBD2. The clonotype was recovered from a woman between 35 and 50 years old with Graves' ophthalmopathy. The CDR3 nucleotides are TGTGCCAGCAGCCAAGACGCAAGCGGGAGGTGGGAGCAGTACTTC. Residues: CASSQDASGRWEQYF.